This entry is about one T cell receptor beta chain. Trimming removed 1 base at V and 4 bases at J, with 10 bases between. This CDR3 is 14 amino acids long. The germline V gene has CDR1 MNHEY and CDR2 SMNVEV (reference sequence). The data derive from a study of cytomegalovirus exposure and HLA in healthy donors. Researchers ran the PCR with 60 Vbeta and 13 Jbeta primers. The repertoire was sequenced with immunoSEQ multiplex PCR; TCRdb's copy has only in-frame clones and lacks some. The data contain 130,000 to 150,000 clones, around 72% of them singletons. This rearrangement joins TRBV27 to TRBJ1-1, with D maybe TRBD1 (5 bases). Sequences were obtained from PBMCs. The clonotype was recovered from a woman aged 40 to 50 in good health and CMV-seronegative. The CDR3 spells CASSLWGSRTEAFF. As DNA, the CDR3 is TGTGCCAGCAGTTTATGGGGCAGTCGCACTGAAGCTTTCTTT.